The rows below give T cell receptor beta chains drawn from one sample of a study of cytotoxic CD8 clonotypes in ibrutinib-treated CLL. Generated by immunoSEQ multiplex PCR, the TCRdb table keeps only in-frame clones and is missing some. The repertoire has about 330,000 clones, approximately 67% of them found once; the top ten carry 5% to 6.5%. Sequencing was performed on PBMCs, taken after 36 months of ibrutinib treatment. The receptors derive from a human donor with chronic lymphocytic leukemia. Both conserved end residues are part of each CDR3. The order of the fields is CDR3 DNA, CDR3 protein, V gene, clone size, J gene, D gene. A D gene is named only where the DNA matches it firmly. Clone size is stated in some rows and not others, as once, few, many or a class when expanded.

TGTGCCACCGCCCGCGGGACAGGGGAGCAGTACTTC	CATARGTGEQYF	TRBV6-1	few	TRBJ2-7	TRBD1
TGCAGCGTGGAAATGGACAGGGTCGGGGACGAGCAGTACTTC	CSVEMDRVGDEQYF	TRBV29-1	-	TRBJ2-7	TRBD1
TGTGCCAGTAGTCTTAACCCAGGGCACGGGGGAAAAAACATTCAGTACTTC	CASSLNPGHGGKNIQYF	TRBV19	-	TRBJ2-4	-
TGCAGCGCCCCCTCCGAGCGGAGTCAGGGATATGGCTACACCTTC	CSAPSERSQGYGYTF	TRBV29-1	-	TRBJ1-2	-
TGTGCCAGCAGTTTAGGGACTAGGGGGCGGGAGCAGTTCTTC	CASSLGTRGREQFF	TRBV27	-	TRBJ2-1	-
TGTGCCAGCAGCCTGATTGGACTAGCGGGGGATCATTACAATGAGCAGTTCTTC	CASSLIGLAGDHYNEQFF	TRBV4-2	-	TRBJ2-1	TRBD2
TGTGCCAGCAGCCTTCCCGCCTGGGGCACTGGAAACACCATATATTTT	CASSLPAWGTGNTIYF	TRBV7-2	-	TRBJ1-3	-
TGCGCCAGCAGCTTGGACAGCGCCCACGGCTACGAGCAGTACTTC	CASSLDSAHGYEQYF	TRBV5-1	-	TRBJ2-7	-
TGTGCCAGTAATCTCCGGGGCGGAGAGACCCAGTACTTC	CASNLRGGETQYF	TRBV19	few	TRBJ2-5	-
TGCGCCAGCAGCTTCATGAGCGGGGGCGACAATGAGCAGTTCTTC	CASSFMSGGDNEQFF	TRBV5-1	once	TRBJ2-1	TRBD2
TGTGCCAGCAGTAACAGGGACTGGCGCGAGCAGTACTTC	CASSNRDWREQYF	TRBV6-5	-	TRBJ2-7	-
TGCGCCAGCAGCTTGAATACAGCGAACACCGGGGAGCTGTTTTTT	CASSLNTANTGELFF	TRBV5-1	few	TRBJ2-2	-
TGTGCCAGCAGTGAAGAGGGCTGGGGGCGCAATGAGCAGTTCTTC	CASSEEGWGRNEQFF	TRBV6-1	-	TRBJ2-1	-
TGTGCCAGCAGCGGAGGGGTAGGTGGCAATCAGCCCCAGCATTTT	CASSGGVGGNQPQHF	TRBV9	-	TRBJ1-5	-
TGTGCCAGCAGCCCCCCGCTTTGGGGGCTTGATGATGAGCAGTTCTTC	CASSPPLWGLDDEQFF	TRBV7-9	-	TRBJ2-1	-
TGTGCCAGCAGCGACCTTTGGTGGGCCAAGACAGATACGCAGTATTTT	CASSDLWWAKTDTQYF	TRBV9	-	TRBJ2-3	-
TGTGCCAGCAGCCAAGCAGCGGGGGGCGTCCAAAACATTCAGTACTTC	CASSQAAGGVQNIQYF	TRBV4-2	-	TRBJ2-4	TRBD2